The 32 T cell receptor beta chains listed next were all sequenced from one sample in a study of T cells in Graves' hyperthyroidism and ophthalmopathy. The source material, RNA transcripts, was used to amplify TCR beta CDR3 regions. The TCR CDR3 first-round RT-PCR relied on the HTBI primer set. TCRdb analysed the multiplex PCR reads with MiXCR anew, one entry per CDR3 protein. In the table there are approximately 620,000 distinct CDR3 sequences, around 13% of which are singletons. The sample was blood. The receptors come from a woman in her twenties or thirties with Graves' hyperthyroidism that later progressed to Graves' ophthalmopathy.

The V call is TRBV7-8, the J call TRBJ2-5; TRBD1 might be the D (5 bases). Germline V gives CDR1 SGHVS, CDR2 FQNEAQ. V lost 1 base, J lost 13 bases, and 16 bases lay in between. The CDR3 runs 13 residues. CDR3 in amino acids: CASSLVIQDLRYF. The CDR3 DNA reads as TGTGCCAGCAGCTTAGTCATACAGGATCTTCGGTACTTC.

This clonotype has a count of ten or more. The rearrangement links TRBV12-3 or TRBV12-4 to TRBJ2-2; 11 nucleotides line up with TRBD2. This CDR3 is 17 amino acids long. With V trimmed by 8 bases and J by 2 bases, 10 bases remained unmatched. CDR3 loop: CASGVVAGGINTGELFF. In nucleotides, the CDR3 is TGTGCCAGCGGGGTAGTAGCGGGAGGGATCAACACCGGGGAGCTGTTTTTT.

The chain employs TRBV4-1 and TRBJ2-3, with 10 bases aligning to TRBD2. Germline V CDR1 and CDR2: MGHRA, YSYEKL. There are 17 residues in the CDR3. The ends lost 1 base at V and 0 bases at J; junction bases unmatched: 4. The DNA for the CDR3 is TGCGCCAGCAGCCAAGTTGGAGCGGGAGGGAGCACAGATACGCAGTATTTT. Translated: CASSQVGAGGSTDTQYF.

This clonotype turned up a few times. The chain joins TRBV12-5 to TRBJ2-1, with TRBD2 matching 9 bases. The CDR3 contains 16 residues. With V trimmed by 3 bases and J by 7 bases, 10 bases remained unmatched. The germline gives CDR1 LGHNT, CDR2 FRNRAP. Written as DNA, the CDR3 is TGTGCTAGTGGTTTCGTATTAGCGGGAGTAAGAAATGAGCAGTTCTTC. Translating gives CASGFVLAGVRNEQFF.

V usage is TRBV20-1 and J usage is TRBJ2-3; possible D gene TRBD2, 6 bases. The CDR3 contains 15 residues. Germline V CDR1 and CDR2: DFQATT, SNEGSKA (reference sequence). Trimming stripped 0 bases from V and 2 bases from J, with 12 bases between. The CDR3 spells CSARDMSGVTDTQYF. In DNA, the CDR3 is TGCAGTGCTAGAGATATGTCGGGGGTCACAGATACGCAGTATTTT.

This clonotype was found many times. The chain joins TRBV29-1 to TRBJ2-5; 8 bases fit TRBD1. The V and J ends lost 6 bases and 5 bases, in that order; junction bases with no gene match: 8. The CDR3 is 13 residues long. Germline V lookup: CDR1 SQVTM, CDR2 ANQGSEA. The CDR3 region has the DNA TGCAGCGTCGGACAGGGTACCGGTGAGACCCAGTACTTC. Its translation: CSVGQGTGETQYF.

This clonotype was counted at least ten times. The chain couples TRBV12-3 or TRBV12-4 to TRBJ1-6, with 8 positions matching TRBD1. The CDR3 extends over 15 amino acids. J was trimmed by 2 bases and V by 6 bases; bases with no gene match: 3. CDR3 in amino acids: CASSPTGAYNSPLHF. The CDR3 bases are TGTGCCAGCAGCCCGACAGGGGCCTATAATTCACCCCTCCACTTT.

This clonotype has only a few counts. CDR3 bases: TGTGCCAGCAGCCAAATAACCCAAAGTCTGGTGGCCAACGTCCTGACTTTC. Its protein product is CASSQITQSLVANVLTF. The V gene is TRBV7-2, the J gene TRBJ2-6, with D uncertain. The ends were cut back, 5 bases at V and 6 bases at J, with 20 bases in the middle. The CDR3 loop spans 17 amino acids. Germline-derived CDR1 and CDR2 are SGHTA and FQGNSA. Combining the CDR3 with reference TRBV7-2 and TRBJ2-6 gives the whole variable domain GAGVSQSPSNKVTEKGKDVELRCDPISGHTALYWYRQSLGQGLEFLIYFQGNSAPDKSGLPSDRFSAERTGGSVSTLTIQRTQQEDSAVYLCASSQITQSLVANVLTFGAGSRLTVL.

This sequence joins TRBV7-2 and TRBJ2-7, with TRBD2 matching 12 bases. V gave up 5 bases and J gave up 0 bases; unmatched junction bases: 8. The CDR3 totals 17 residues. Germline V gene data show CDR1 as SGHTA and CDR2 as FQGNSA. Here the CDR3 DNA reads TGTGCCAGCAGCCCCAGACTAGCGGGAGCGAGCTCCTACGAGCAGTACTTC. Its translation: CASSPRLAGASSYEQYF.

This clonotype showed up just a few times. The rearrangement joins TRBV10-3 to TRBJ1-5, with D possibly TRBD1 on 6 matching bases. Germline CDR1 reads ENHRY; CDR2 reads SYGVKD. This CDR3 contains 13 residues. Trimming removed 10 bases from V and 6 bases from J, with 16 bases in between. CDR3 nucleotides: TGTGCCACGGACAGTGCCCAGAGTCAGCCCCAGCATTTT. Protein: CATDSAQSQPQHF.

This clonotype was detected ten times or more. The CDR3 nucleotides read TGTGCCAGCGGAACGCAGGGGCCGGGGCAGCCCCAGCATTTT. Protein product: CASGTQGPGQPQHF. The J gene is TRBJ1-5, the V gene TRBV2; possible D gene TRBD1, 6 bases. From germline, CDR1 is SNHLY and CDR2 FYNNEI. V was shortened by 8 bases and J by 7 bases, with 18 bases between the two germline ends. This CDR3 spans 14 amino acids.

This clonotype has ten or more counts. The gene calls are TRBV30 and TRBJ2-7; the match to TRBD1 covers 9 bases. V shed 3 bases and J 5 bases; nucleotides not matched to a gene: 11. This CDR3 comprises 15 residues. CDR1 and CDR2 from the germline V gene are GTSNPN and SVGIG (reference sequence). CDR3 protein: CAWRGPGQGLDEQYF. The CDR3 DNA sequence: TGTGCCTGGAGGGGTCCGGGACAGGGACTCGACGAGCAGTACTTC. Variable domain in full (rest from reference TRBV30 and TRBJ2-7): SQTIHQWPATLVQPVGSPLSLECTVEGTSNPNLYWYRQAAGRGLQLLFYSVGIGQISSEVPQNLSASRPQDRQFILSSKKLLLSDSGFYLCAWRGPGQGLDEQYFGPGTRLTVT.

For this clonotype: At one of its ends the junction is not consistent with the germline gene, which may arise from a read error. The chain carries TRBV9 and TRBJ1-3; the match to TRBD1 covers 8 bases. The germline V gene encodes CDR1 SGDLS and CDR2 YYNGEE. CDR3 length: 16 residues. CDR3 protein: CASSKSGQGSGSTIYF. In nucleotides, the CDR3 is TGTGCCAGCAGCAAGTCCGGACAGGGATCAGGAAGCACCATATATTTT. Based on the CDR3 plus reference TRBV9 and TRBJ1-3, the full variable domain is DSGVTQTPKHLITATGQRVTLRCSPRSGDLSVYWYQQSLDQGLQFLIQYYNGEERAKGNILERFSAQQFPDLHSELNLSSLELGDSALYFCASSKSGQGSGSTIYFGEGSWLTVV.

The sample holds many counts of this clonotype. This chain connects TRBV28 to TRBJ1-5; D is unclear. Germline loops: CDR1 MDHEN, CDR2 SYDVKM. The CDR3 is made up of 14 amino acids. V was clipped by 2 bases and J by 7 bases, with 12 bases between them. As DNA, the CDR3 is TGTGCCAGCAGTTTAAACCCGGGGAGCCAGCCCCAGCATTTT. As protein: CASSLNPGSQPQHF.

This clonotype was seen a few times. A single base separates this from a much larger clone, so it may be a read error. V gene TRBV2 combines with J gene TRBJ2-5; tentatively, D is TRBD1 or TRBD2 (5 bases each). Germline lookup yields CDR1 SNHLY and CDR2 FYNNEI. This CDR3 comprises 13 residues. Trimming removed 3 bases at V and 7 bases at J, with 12 bases between. CDR3 in amino acids: CASSEGVLMTQYF. CDR3 bases: TGTGCCAGCAGTGAGGGGGTACTGATGACCCAGTACTTC. Using reference TRBV2 and TRBJ2-5 for the parts outside the CDR3, the full variable domain is EPEVTQTPSHQVTQMGQEVILRCVPISNHLYFYWYRQILGQKVEFLVSFYNNEISEKSEIFDDQFSVERPDGSNFTLKIRSTKLEDSAMYFCASSEGVLMTQYFGPGTRLLVL.

The chain joins TRBV28 to TRBJ2-1, with D perhaps given as TRBD1 or TRBD2 (5 bases each). The germline CDR1 and CDR2 sequences are MDHEN and SYDVKM. V was trimmed by 6 bases and J by 5 bases, leaving 17 bases between them. The CDR3 runs 15 residues. This CDR3 reads CASSLLGRTDNEQFF. The CDR3 nucleotides are TGTGCCAGCAGCCTATTGGGGCGGACTGACAATGAGCAGTTCTTC.

This clonotype was counted ten times or more. The chain uses TRBV29-1 and TRBJ1-2; TRBD1 matches at 8 bases. CDR3 size: 14 residues. Germline CDR1 reads SQVTM; CDR2 reads ANQGSEA. With 7 bases clipped from V and 0 bases from J, the junction kept 7 bases outside the gene matches. The CDR3 coding sequence is TGCAGCGCTCCCACAGGGGGTACTAACTATGGCTACACCTTC. It specifies CSAPTGGTNYGYTF.

This clonotype came up a few times. This CDR3 is CASSPTGGLRISGANVLTF. As DNA, the CDR3 is TGTGCCAGCAGCCCGACGGGGGGTTTAAGAATCTCTGGGGCCAACGTCCTGACTTTC. This chain connects TRBV11-2 to TRBJ2-6; 7 nucleotides match TRBD2. V lost 5 bases to trimming and J lost 0 bases; unmatched junction nucleotides: 13. CDR1 is SGHAT, CDR2 FQNNGV, per germline. The CDR3 loop spans 19 amino acids.

There are many counts of this clonotype. V is TRBV19 and J is TRBJ1-1; D call uncertain. Germline CDR1 LNHDA, CDR2 SQIVND (reference sequence). This CDR3 is 14 amino acids long. Deletions cut 3 bases from V and 2 bases from J, with 10 bases between. In DNA, the CDR3 is TGTGCCAGTAGTATGTTCAGTCGAAACACTGAAGCTTTCTTT. Translated, it gives CASSMFSRNTEAFF.

This clonotype was counted at least ten times. The rearrangement links TRBV28 to TRBJ2-7; 8 nucleotides match TRBD2. The V gene's germline CDR1 is MDHEN and CDR2 SYDVKM. Trimming took 6 bases from V and 7 from J; bases not matched to a gene: 5. The CDR3 spans 12 residues. The CDR3 spells CASRLGLGEQYF. CDR3 coding DNA: TGTGCCAGCAGGCTGGGACTAGGGGAGCAGTACTTC.

This clonotype was detected ten times or more. The V call is TRBV12-3 or TRBV12-4, the J call TRBJ1-5; a possible D gene is TRBD1 (5 bases). V was pared by 6 bases and J by 9 bases, with 18 bases between. CDR3 length: 14 amino acids. CDR3 sequence reads: CASSSGGTEGPQHF. The CDR3 DNA sequence: TGTGCCAGCAGCAGCGGGGGGACTGAAGGGCCCCAGCATTTT.

V usage is TRBV7-9 and J usage is TRBJ2-7; 8 nucleotides agree with TRBD2. The germline V gene encodes CDR1 SEHNR and CDR2 FQNEAQ (reference sequence). This CDR3 has 18 amino acids. The trim removed 3 bases at V and 2 bases at J, leaving 15 bases unmatched. CDR3 nucleotide sequence: TGTGCCAGCAGCTTTACGGTCTCTCGAACTAGCGGAACCTACGAGCAGTACTTC. Translation: CASSFTVSRTSGTYEQYF.

The sample holds many counts of this clonotype. CDR3 bases: TGTGCCAGCAGCTTAGGATCACTGGAAAAACTGTTTTTT. Translated, it gives CASSLGSLEKLFF. This chain uses TRBV11-2 with TRBJ1-4; D unclear. V was trimmed by 1 base and J by 8 bases, leaving 8 bases between them. CDR1 SGHAT and CDR2 FQNNGV come from the germline V gene. This CDR3 region has 13 residues.

The sample holds many counts of this clonotype. The rearrangement joins TRBV20-1 to TRBJ2-3; maybe TRBD2 (5 bases). This CDR3 has 13 residues. Trimming pared 5 bases from V and 3 bases from J, leaving 12 bases between. The V gene's germline CDR1 is DFQATT and CDR2 SNEGSKA (reference sequence). CDR3 protein: CSAGEGTTDTQYF. CDR3 sequence (DNA): TGCAGTGCTGGCGAGGGAACGACAGATACGCAGTATTTT.

The rearrangement uses TRBV20-1 and TRBJ2-1; 7 positions agree with TRBD2. V lost 6 bases to trimming and J lost 2 bases; unmatched junction nucleotides: 10. Germline assignment: CDR1 DFQATT and CDR2 SNEGSKA (reference sequence). This CDR3 spans 15 amino acids. DNA for the CDR3: TGCAGTGCCACCCCCCCTAGCGGCACCTACAATGAGCAGTTCTTC. Encoded protein: CSATPPSGTYNEQFF.

In its sample, this clonotype was seen a few times. The genes are TRBV6-5 and TRBJ1-2; tentative D call: TRBD1 (5 bases). CDR1 is MNHEY, CDR2 SVGAGI, per germline. The V end lost 0 bases, the J end lost 8 bases, and 13 bases lay between the germline ends. CDR3 length: 14 amino acids. The CDR3 is CASSYSPGGDGYTF. The DNA for the CDR3 is TGTGCCAGCAGTTACTCGCCCGGGGGGGACGGCTACACCTTC.

This clonotype was counted ten times or more. The chain employs TRBV7-2 and TRBJ1-1; maybe TRBD1 (5 bases). V was pared by 3 bases and J by 3 bases, with 11 bases between. The CDR3 totals 14 residues. In germline, CDR1 is SGHTA, CDR2 FQGNSA. Here the CDR3 reads CASSFPRGYTEAFF. CDR3 bases: TGTGCCAGCAGCTTCCCGAGGGGTTACACTGAAGCTTTCTTT.

The table lists this clonotype with a count of one. A read error is possible here, since a much larger clone lies one base away. The chain is built from TRBV19 and TRBJ2-1, with D possibly TRBD2 on 6 matching bases. The V end lost 1 base, the J end lost 6 bases, and 13 bases lay between the germline ends. CDR3 size: 15 residues. Germline V gene sequence: CDR1 LNHDA, CDR2 SQIVND (reference sequence). CDR3 sequence reads: CASSIGELACNEQFF. Written as DNA, the CDR3 is TGTGCCAGTAGTATAGGGGAACTAGCCTGCAATGAGCAGTTCTTC.

This clonotype was seen repeatedly, ten times or more. The V and J genes are TRBV30 and TRBJ2-7; D might be TRBD1 or TRBD2, each matching 6 bases. The CDR3 has 13 amino acids. Germline-derived CDR1 and CDR2 are GTSNPN and SVGIG (reference sequence). The germline V and J ends were trimmed by 2 bases and 3 bases, with 11 bases remaining between them. This CDR3 is CAWSPGANYEQYF. CDR3 DNA: TGTGCCTGGAGTCCGGGGGCCAACTACGAGCAGTACTTC.

This clonotype was seen ten or more times. This sequence joins TRBV2 and TRBJ2-5, with 9 bases lining up with TRBD2. The CDR3 spans 15 residues. V was pared by 6 bases and J by 5 bases, with 10 bases of the junction left unmatched. Germline V gene data show CDR1 as SNHLY and CDR2 as FYNNEI. CDR3 loop: CASRGVAGARETQYF. CDR3 DNA sequence: TGTGCCAGCAGGGGAGTAGCGGGAGCTCGGGAGACCCAGTACTTC.

A few counts support this clonotype. V is TRBV30 and J is TRBJ1-5, with no clear D. The CDR3 contains 13 residues. Germline V gene data show CDR1 as GTSNPN and CDR2 as SVGIG (reference sequence). V shed 3 bases and J shed 3 bases, with 9 bases lying between them. CDR3 nucleotide sequence: TGTGCCTGGAGCGCTCGCGACAATCAGCCCCAGCATTTT. Translation: CAWSARDNQPQHF.

This clonotype was counted many times. This chain joins TRBV6-2 or TRBV6-3 and TRBJ2-3, with D tentatively TRBD1 (5 bases). Trimming stripped 7 bases from V and 2 bases from J, with 16 bases between. The CDR3 has 15 residues. Germline values: CDR1 MNHEY, CDR2 SVGEGT. The CDR3 region has the DNA TGTGCCAGCACTACGATGACAGTACACACAGATACGCAGTATTTT. Its translation: CASTTMTVHTDTQYF.